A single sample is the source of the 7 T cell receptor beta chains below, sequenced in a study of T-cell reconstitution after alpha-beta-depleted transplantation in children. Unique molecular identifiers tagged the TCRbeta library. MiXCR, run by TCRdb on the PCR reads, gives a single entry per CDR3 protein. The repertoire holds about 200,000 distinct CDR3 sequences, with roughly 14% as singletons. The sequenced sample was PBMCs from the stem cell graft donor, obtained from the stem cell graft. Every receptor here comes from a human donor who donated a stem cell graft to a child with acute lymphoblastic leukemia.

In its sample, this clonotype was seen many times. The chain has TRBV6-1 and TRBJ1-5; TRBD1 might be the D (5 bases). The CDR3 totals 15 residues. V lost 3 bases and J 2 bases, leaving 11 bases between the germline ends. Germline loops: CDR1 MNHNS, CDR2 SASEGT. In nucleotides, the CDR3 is TGTGCCAGCAGTGACCGGGACGCCCGCAATCAGCCCCAGCATTTT. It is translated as CASSDRDARNQPQHF.

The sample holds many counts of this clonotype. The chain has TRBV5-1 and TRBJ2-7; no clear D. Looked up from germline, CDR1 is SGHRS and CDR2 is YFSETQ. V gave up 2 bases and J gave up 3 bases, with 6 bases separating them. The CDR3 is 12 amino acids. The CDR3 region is CASSLNFYEQYF. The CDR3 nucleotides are TGCGCCAGCAGCTTAAATTTCTACGAGCAGTACTTC. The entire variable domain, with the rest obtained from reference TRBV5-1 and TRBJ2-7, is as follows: KAGVTQTPRYLIKTRGQQVTLSCSPISGHRSVSWYQQTPGQGLQFLFEYFSETQRNKGNFPGRFSGRQFSNSRSEMNVSTLELGDSALYLCASSLNFYEQYFGPGTRLTVT.

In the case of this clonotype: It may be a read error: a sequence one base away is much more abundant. The CDR3, as DNA: TGTGCCAGCAGCTTAGGGGACACAGATACGCAGTATTTT. This gives the protein CASSLGDTDTQYF. The gene calls are TRBV7-9 and TRBJ2-3; D unresolved. CDR3 length equals 13 residues. V lost 1 base, J lost 2 bases, and 4 bases lay in between. The germline gives CDR1 SEHNR, CDR2 FQNEAQ (reference sequence).

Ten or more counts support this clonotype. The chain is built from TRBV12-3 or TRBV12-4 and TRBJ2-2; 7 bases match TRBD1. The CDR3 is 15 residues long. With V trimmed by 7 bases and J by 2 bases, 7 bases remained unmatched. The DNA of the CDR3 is TGTGCCAGCACCCTGTGGGACAGCAACACCGGGGAGCTGTTTTTT. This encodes CASTLWDSNTGELFF.

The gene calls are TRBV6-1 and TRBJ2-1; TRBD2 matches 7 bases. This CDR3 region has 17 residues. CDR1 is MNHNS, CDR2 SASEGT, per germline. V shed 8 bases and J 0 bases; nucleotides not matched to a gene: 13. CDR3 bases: TGTGCCAGCTGCCATTTTAGCGGGTCCAGCTCCTACAATGAGCAGTTCTTC. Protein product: CASCHFSGSSSYNEQFF.

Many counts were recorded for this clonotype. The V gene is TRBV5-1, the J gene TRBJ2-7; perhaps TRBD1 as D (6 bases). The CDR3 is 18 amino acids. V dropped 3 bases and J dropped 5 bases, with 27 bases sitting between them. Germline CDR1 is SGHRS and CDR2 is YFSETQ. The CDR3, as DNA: TGCGCCAGCAGCTCCGGACAGCCAGGCCCATTACTTTCCAACGAGCAGTACTTC. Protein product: CASSSGQPGPLLSNEQYF.

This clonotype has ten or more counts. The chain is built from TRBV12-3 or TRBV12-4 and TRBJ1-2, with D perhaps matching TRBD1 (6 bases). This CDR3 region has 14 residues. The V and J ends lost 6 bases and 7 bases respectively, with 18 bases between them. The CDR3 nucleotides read TGTGCCAGCAGACTGGGGGCCAGCGAGGGTGGCTACACCTTC. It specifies CASRLGASEGGYTF.